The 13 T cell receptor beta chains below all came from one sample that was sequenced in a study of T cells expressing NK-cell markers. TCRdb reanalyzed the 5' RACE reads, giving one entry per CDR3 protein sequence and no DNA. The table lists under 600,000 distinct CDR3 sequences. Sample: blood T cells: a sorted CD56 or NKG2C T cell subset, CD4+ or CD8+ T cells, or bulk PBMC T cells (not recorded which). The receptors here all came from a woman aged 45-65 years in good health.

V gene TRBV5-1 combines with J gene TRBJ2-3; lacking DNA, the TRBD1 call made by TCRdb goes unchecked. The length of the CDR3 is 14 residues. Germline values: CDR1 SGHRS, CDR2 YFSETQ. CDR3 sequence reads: CASSAGQEADTQYF.

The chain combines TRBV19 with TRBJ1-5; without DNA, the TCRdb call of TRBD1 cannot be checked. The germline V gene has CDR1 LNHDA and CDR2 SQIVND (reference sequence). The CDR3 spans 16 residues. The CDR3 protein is CASSIEPGRINQPQHF. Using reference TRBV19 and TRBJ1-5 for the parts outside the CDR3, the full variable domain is DGGITQSPKYLFRKEGQNVTLSCEQNLNHDAMYWYRQDPGQGLRLIYYSQIVNDFQKGDIAEGYSVSREKKESFPLTVTSAQKNPTAFYLCASSIEPGRINQPQHFGDGTRLSIL.

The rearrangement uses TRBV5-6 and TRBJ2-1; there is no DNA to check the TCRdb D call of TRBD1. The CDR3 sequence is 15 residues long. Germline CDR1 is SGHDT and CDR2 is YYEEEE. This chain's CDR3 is CASSLAGTGDHEQFF.

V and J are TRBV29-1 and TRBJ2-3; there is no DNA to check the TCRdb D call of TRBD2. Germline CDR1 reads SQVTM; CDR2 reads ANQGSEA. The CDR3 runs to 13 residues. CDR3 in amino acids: CSVRLGSLDTQYF.

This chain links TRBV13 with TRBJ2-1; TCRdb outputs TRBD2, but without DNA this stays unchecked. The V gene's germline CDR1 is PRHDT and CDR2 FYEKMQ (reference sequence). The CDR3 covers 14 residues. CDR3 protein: CASSSGLAGGEQFF.

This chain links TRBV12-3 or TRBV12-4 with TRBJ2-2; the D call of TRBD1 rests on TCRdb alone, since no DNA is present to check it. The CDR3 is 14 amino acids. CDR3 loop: CASMKGAGTGELFF.

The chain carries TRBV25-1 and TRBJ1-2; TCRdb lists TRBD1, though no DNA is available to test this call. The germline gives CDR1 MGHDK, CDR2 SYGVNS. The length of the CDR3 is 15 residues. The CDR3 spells CASSEGQPRDYGYTF.

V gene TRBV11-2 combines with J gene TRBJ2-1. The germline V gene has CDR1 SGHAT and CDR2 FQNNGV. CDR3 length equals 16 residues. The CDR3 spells CASSLDQRFSYNEQFF.

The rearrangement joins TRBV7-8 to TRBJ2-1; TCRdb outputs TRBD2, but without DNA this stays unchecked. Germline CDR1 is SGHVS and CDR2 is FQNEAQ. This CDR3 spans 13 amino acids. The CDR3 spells CASSYRTVNEQFF.

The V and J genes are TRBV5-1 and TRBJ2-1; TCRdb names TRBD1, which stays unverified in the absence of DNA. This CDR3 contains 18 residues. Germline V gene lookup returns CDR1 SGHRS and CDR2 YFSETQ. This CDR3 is CASSLASMGQGAMNEQFF.

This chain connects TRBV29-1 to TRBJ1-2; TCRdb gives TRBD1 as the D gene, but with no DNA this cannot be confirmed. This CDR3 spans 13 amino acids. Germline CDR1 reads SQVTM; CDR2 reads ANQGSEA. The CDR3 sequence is CSVPTGFNYGYTF.

CDR3 sequence reads: CATSDVRLAGNEQFF. The chain links TRBV24-1 to TRBJ2-1; checking the TCRdb D call of TRBD2 is not possible without DNA. Germline V lookup: CDR1 KGHDR, CDR2 SFDVKD. CDR3 length equals 15 residues.

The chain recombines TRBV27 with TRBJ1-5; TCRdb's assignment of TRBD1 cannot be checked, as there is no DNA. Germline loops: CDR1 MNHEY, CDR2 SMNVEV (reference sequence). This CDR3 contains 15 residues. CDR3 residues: CASSPLGGVNQPQHF.